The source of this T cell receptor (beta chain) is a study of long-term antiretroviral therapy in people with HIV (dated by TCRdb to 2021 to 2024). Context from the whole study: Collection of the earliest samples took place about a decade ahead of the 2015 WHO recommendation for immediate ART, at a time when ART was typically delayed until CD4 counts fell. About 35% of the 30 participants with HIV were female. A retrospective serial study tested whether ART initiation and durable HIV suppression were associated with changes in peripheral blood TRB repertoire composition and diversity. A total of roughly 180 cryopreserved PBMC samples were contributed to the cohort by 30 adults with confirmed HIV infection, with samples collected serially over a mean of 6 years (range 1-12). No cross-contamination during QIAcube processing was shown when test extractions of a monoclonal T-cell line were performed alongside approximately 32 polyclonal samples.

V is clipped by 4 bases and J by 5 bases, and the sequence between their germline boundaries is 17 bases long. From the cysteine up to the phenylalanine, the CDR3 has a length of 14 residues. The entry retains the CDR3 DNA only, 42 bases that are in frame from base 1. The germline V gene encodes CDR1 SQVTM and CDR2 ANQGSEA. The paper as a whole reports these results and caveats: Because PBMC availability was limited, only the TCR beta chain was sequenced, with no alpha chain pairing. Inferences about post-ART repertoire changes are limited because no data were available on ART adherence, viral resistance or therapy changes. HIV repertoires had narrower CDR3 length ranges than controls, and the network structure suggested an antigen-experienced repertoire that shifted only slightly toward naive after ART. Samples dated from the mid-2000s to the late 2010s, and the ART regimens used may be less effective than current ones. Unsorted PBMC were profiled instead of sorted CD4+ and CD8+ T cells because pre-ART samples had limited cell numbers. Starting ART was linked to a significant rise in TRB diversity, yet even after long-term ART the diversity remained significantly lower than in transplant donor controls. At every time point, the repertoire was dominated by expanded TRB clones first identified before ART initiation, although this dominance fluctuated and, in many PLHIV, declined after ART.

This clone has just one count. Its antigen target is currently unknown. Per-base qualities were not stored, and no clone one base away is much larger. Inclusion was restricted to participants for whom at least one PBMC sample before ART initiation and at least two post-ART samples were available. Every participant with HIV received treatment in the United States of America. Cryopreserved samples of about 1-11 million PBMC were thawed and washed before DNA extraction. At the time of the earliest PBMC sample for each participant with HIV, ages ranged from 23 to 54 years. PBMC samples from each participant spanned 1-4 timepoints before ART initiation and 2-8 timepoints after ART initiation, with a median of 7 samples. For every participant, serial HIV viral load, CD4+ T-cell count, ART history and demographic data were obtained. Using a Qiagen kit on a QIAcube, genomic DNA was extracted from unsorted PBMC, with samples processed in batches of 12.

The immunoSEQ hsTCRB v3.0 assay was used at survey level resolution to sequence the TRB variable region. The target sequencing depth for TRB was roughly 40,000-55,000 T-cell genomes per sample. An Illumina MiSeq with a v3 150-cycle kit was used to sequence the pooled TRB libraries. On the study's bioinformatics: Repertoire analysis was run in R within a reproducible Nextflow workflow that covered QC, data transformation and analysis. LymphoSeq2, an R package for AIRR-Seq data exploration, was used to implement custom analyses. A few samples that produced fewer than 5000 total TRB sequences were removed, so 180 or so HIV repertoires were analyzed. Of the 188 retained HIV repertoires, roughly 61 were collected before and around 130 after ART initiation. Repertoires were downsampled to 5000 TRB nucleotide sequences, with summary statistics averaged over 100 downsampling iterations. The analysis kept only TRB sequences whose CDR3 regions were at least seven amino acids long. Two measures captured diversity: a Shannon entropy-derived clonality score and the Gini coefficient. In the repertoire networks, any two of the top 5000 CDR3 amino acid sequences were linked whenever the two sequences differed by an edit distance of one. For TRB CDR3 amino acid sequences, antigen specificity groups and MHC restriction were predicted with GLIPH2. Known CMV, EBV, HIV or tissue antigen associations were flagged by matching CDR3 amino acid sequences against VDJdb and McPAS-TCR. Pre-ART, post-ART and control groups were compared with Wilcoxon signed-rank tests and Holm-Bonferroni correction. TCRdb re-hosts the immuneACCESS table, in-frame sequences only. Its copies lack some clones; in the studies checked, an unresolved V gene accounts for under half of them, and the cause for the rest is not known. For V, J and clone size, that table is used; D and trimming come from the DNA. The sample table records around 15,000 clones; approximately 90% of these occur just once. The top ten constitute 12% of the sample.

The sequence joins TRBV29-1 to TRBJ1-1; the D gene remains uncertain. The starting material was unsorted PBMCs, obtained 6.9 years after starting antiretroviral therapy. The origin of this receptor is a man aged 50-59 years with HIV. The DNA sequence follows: TGCAGCGTTGCCAGTCTTGGCCTCGGGACTGAAGCTTTCTTT. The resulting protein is CSVASLGLGTEAFF.